This TCR beta chain was documented in a study of cytomegalovirus exposure and HLA in healthy donors. Study information: Unique TCRs from HLA-typed donors, 70 million to 85 million of them, were held in an early data release. Study outcomes and limitations: Common viral pathogens seemed to be connected with several of the most significant clusters, according to a later analysis. Among the CMV-associated chains, three were confirmed in vitro as specific for CMV antigens. A missense DCLRE1C variant was associated with V- and J-gene trimming of TCR beta chains in a later analysis, and an independent cohort replicated the association.

PCR was performed using 60 Vbeta and 13 Jbeta primers. Generated by immunoSEQ multiplex PCR, the TCRdb table keeps only in-frame clones and is missing some. The sample yields roughly 180,000 clones, around 80% seen once. V lost 5 bases, J lost 0 bases, and 12 bases stayed unmatched. CDR3 size: 18 residues. Per germline, CDR1 PRHDT and CDR2 FYEKMQ (reference sequence). Details on this clone: Its antigen remains unknown.

The J gene is TRBJ2-7, the V gene TRBV13; 11 positions match TRBD2. The clonotype was recovered from a female donor in good health and CMV-seronegative. The sequenced material came from PBMCs. For the CDR3, the DNA is TGTGCCAGCAGCCCCCTTTGGACTAGCGGGCAGGTCTCCTACGAGCAGTACTTC. It specifies CASSPLWTSGQVSYEQYF.